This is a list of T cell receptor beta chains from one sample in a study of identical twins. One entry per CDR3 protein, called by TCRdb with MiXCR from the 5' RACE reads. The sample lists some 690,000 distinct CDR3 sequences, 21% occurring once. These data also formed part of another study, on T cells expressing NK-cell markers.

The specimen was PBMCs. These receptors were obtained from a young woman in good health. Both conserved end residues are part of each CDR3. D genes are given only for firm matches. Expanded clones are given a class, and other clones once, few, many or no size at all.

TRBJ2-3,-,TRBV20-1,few,CSPRPVVAEMSTDTQYF,TGCAGCCCTAGACCGGTGGTAGCGGAGATGAGCACAGATACGCAGTATTTT
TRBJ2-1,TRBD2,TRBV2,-,CASSEAGRAYFDEQFF,TGTGCCAGCAGTGAAGCCGGGAGGGCCTATTTCGATGAGCAGTTCTTC
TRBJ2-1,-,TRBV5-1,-,CASSSDAGGTMKFF,TGCGCCAGCAGCTCGGACGCAGGGGGGACTATGAAGTTCTTC
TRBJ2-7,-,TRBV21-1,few,CASRPGEGGAREYF,TGTGCCAGCAGGCCTGGGGAGGGAGGTGCAAGGGAGTACTTC
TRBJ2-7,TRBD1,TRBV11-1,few,CASSFGTGGQRGTTRQYF,TGTGCCAGCAGCTTTGGGACAGGGGGGCAGAGGGGAACTACGAGACAGTACTTC
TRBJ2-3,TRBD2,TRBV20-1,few,CSARPLPGGVDTQYF,TGCAGTGCTAGACCTTTGCCTGGGGGGGTAGATACGCAGTATTTT
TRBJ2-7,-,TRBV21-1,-,CASSKYGRTFYEQYF,TGTGCCAGCAGCAAATATGGCAGGACATTCTACGAGCAGTACTTC
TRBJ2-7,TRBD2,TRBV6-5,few,CASSSPLLAGGQHEQYF,TGTGCCAGCAGTTCTCCCTTACTAGCGGGAGGGCAACACGAGCAGTACTTC
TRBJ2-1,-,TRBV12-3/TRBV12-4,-,CASGHGYNEQFF,TGTGCCAGCGGGCACGGGTACAATGAGCAGTTCTTC
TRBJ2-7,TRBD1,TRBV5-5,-,CASSSPGQGPGGQYF,TGTGCCAGCAGCTCACCGGGACAGGGACCCGGAGGGCAGTACTTC
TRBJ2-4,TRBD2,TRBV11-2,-,CASSLTSGSDLAKNIQYF,TGTGCCAGCAGCTTAACTAGCGGGAGTGATCTAGCCAAAAACATTCAGTACTTC
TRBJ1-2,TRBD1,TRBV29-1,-,CSVIQGQYYGYTF,TGCAGCGTCATACAGGGACAGTACTATGGCTACACCTTC
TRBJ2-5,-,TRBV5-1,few,CASSLGTSPETQYF,TGCGCCAGCAGCTTGGGTACGTCTCCCGAGACCCAGTACTTC
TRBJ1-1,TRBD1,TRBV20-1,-,CSARDRGVTEAFF,TGCAGTGCTAGGGACAGGGGGGTCACTGAAGCTTTCTTT
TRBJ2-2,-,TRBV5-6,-,CASSRDLAGRTGELFF,TGTGCCAGCAGCCGAGATCTTGCAGGGAGGACCGGGGAGCTGTTTTTT
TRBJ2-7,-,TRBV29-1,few,CSVGQHYEQYF,TGCAGCGTTGGGCAGCACTACGAGCAGTACTTC
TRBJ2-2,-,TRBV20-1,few,CSARNGASTGELFF,TGCAGTGCTAGAAACGGGGCTAGCACCGGGGAGCTGTTTTTT
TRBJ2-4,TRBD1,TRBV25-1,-,CASSELEGARDIQYF,TGTGCCAGCAGTGAGCTTGAGGGGGCGCGGGACATTCAGTACTTC
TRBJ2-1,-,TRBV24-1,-,CATSAPLGGEQFF,TGTGCCACCAGTGCCCCGTTAGGGGGTGAGCAGTTCTTC
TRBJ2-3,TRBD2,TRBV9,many,CASSAGGRVTDTQYF,TGTGCCAGCAGCGCCGGCGGGAGAGTCACAGATACGCAGTATTTT
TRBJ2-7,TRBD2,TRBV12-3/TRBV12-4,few,CATRQTSYHEQYF,TGTGCCACCCGCCAGACTAGCTACCACGAGCAGTACTTC
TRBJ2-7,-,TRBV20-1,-,CSARVGPFSYEQYF,TGCAGTGCTAGAGTGGGCCCTTTTTCCTACGAGCAGTACTTC
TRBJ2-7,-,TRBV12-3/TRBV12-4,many,CASLGGGYEQYF,TGTGCCAGCCTGGGAGGGGGGTACGAGCAGTACTTC
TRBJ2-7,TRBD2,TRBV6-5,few,CASSYAGLALSYEQYF,TGTGCCAGCAGTTATGCCGGACTAGCGCTCTCCTACGAGCAGTACTTC
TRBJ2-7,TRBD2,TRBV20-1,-,CSAMGLAGATYYEQYF,TGCAGTGCTATGGGACTAGCGGGAGCCACTTACTACGAGCAGTACTTC
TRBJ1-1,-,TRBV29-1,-,CSVNSGRAEAFF,TGCAGCGTCAATTCGGGTAGGGCTGAAGCTTTCTTT
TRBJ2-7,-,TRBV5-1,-,CASSFQSHRSYEQYF,TGCGCCAGCAGTTTCCAATCCCACCGCTCCTACGAGCAGTACTTC
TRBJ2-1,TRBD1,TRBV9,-,CACGEGADFNEQFF,TGTGCCTGTGGTGAGGGGGCCGATTTCAATGAGCAGTTCTTC
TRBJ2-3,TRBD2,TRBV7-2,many,CASSLVLAGATDTQYF,TGTGCCAGCAGCTTAGTTCTAGCGGGAGCCACAGATACGCAGTATTTT
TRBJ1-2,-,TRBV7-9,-,CASSRSTGFYGYTF,TGTGCCAGCAGCCGAAGCACAGGGTTCTATGGCTACACCTTC
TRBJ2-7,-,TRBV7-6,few,CASSLVTVDEQYF,TGTGCCAGCAGCTTAGTGACCGTAGACGAGCAGTACTTC
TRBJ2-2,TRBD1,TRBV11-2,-,CASMSGQRNTGELFF,TGTGCCAGCATGTCGGGACAGCGGAACACCGGGGAGCTGTTTTTT
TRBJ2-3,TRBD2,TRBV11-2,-,CASSLRAGGWGYGTDTQYF,TGTGCCAGCAGCTTGAGAGCGGGAGGGTGGGGATACGGCACAGATACGCAGTATTTT
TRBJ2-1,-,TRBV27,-,CASRRGGPSYNEQFF,TGTGCCAGCAGGCGGGGTGGGCCCTCCTACAATGAGCAGTTCTTC
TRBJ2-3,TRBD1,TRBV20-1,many,CSASMTGGFTDTQYF,TGCAGTGCCAGTATGACAGGGGGATTCACAGATACGCAGTATTTT
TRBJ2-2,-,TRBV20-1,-,CSGAARTGELFF,TGCAGTGGGGCAGCGAGAACCGGGGAGCTGTTTTTT
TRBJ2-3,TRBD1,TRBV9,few,CASSVRQGPNTDTQYF,TGTGCCAGCAGCGTCCGACAGGGCCCAAACACAGATACGCAGTATTTT
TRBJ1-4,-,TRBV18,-,CASSFHPTQELFF,TGTGCCAGCTCATTCCATCCTACCCAGGAACTGTTTTTT
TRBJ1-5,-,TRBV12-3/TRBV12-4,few,CASSPQRQINQPQHF,TGTGCCAGCAGTCCCCAGCGACAGATCAATCAGCCCCAGCATTTT
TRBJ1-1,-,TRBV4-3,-,CASSQETLNTEAFF,TGCGCCAGCAGCCAAGAGACGTTGAACACTGAAGCTTTCTTT
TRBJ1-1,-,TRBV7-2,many,CASSLLHRVSSAFF,TGTGCCAGCAGCCTCCTCCACAGGGTGTCGTCAGCTTTCTTT
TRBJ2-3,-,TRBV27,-,CASTSRRLGDTQYF,TGTGCCAGCACCTCAAGGAGATTAGGGGATACGCAGTATTTT
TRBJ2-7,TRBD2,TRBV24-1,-,CATSDPGLGRYEQYF,TGTGCCACCAGTGACCCGGGACTAGGCCGTTACGAGCAGTACTTC
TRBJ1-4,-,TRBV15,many,CATSRGAAGRNEKLFF,TGTGCCACCAGCAGAGGAGCGGCAGGGAGGAATGAAAAACTGTTTTTT
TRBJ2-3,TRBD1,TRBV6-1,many,CASGWTGGADTQYF,TGTGCCAGCGGATGGACAGGGGGTGCAGATACGCAGTATTTT
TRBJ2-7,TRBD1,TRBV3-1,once,CASSLTLGQRYEQYF,TGTGCCAGCAGCCTGACCCTGGGACAGCGCTACGAGCAGTACTTC
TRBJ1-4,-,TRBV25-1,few,CASSEAATNEKLFF,TGTGCCAGCAGTGAGGCAGCAACTAATGAAAAACTGTTTTTT